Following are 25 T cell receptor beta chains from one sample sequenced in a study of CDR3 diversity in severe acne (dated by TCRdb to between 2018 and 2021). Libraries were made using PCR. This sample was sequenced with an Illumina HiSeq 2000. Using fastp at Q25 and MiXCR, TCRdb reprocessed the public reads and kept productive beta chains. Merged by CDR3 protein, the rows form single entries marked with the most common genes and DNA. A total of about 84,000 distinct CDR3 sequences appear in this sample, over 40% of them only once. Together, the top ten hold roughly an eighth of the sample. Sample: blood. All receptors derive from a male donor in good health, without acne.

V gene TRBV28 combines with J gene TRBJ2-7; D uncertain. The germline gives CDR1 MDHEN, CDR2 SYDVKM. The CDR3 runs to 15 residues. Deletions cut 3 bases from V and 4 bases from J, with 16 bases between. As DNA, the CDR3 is TGTGCCAGCAGTTTCCTCCGCACCTACCCTTACGAGCAGTACTTC. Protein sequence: CASSFLRTYPYEQYF. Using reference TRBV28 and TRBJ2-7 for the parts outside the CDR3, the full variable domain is DVKVTQSSRYLVKRTGEKVFLECVQDMDHENMFWYRQDPGLGLRLIYFSYDVKMKEKGDIPEGYSVSREKKERFSLILESASTNQTSMYLCASSFLRTYPYEQYFGPGTRLTVT.

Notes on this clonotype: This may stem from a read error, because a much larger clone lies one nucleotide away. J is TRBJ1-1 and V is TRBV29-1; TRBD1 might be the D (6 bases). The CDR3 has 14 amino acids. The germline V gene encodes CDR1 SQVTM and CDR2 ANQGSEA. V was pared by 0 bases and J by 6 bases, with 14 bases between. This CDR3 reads CSVEETGQGAEAFF. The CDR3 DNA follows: TGCAGCGTTGAAGAAACAGGGCAGGGCGCTGAAGCTTTCTTT.

CDR3: CSARNDGGQGETQYF. DNA for the CDR3: TGCAGTGCTAGGAACGATGGGGGCCAGGGCGAGACCCAGTACTTC. The chain carries TRBV20-1 and TRBJ2-5; perhaps TRBD1 as D (6 bases). The CDR3 runs to 15 residues. Germline CDR1 is DFQATT and CDR2 is SNEGSKA (reference sequence). The V gene lost 3 bases and the J gene lost 5 bases, with 19 bases spanning the gap.

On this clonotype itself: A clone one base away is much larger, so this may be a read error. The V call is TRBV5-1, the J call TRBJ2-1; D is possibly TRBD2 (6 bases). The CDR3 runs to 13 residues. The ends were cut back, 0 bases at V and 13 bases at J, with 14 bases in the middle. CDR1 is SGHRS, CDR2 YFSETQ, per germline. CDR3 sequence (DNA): TGCGCCAGCAGCTTGGTGGGTCGGGAGACCCAGTTCTTC. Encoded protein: CASSLVGRETQFF.

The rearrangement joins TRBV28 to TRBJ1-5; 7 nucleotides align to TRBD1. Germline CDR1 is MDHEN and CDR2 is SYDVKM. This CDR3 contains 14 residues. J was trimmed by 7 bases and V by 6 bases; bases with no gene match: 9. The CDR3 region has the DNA TGTGCCAGCAGCATCGACAGGGAAGACCAGCCCCAGCATTTT. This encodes CASSIDREDQPQHF.

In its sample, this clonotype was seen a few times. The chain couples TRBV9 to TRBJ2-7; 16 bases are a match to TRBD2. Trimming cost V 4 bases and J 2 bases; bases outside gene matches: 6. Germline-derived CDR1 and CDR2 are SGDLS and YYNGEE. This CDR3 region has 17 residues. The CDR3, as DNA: TGTGCCAGCAGCCCTTTTGGGACTAGCGGGAGGGCCTACGAGCAGTACTTC. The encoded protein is CASSPFGTSGRAYEQYF.

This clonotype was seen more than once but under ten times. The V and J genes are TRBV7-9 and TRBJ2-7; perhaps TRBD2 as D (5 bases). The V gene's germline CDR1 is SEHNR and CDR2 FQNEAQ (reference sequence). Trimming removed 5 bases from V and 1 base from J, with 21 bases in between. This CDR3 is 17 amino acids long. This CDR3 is CASSKPGGGERSYEQYF. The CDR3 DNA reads TGTGCCAGCAGCAAACCGGGCGGCGGCGAGCGGTCCTACGAGCAGTACTTC.

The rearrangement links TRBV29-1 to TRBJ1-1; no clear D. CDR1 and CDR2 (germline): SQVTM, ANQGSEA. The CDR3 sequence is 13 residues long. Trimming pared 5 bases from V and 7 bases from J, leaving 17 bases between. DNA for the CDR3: TGCAGCGTTAAAGGCATAGAAGGCTATGAAGCTTTCTTT. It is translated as CSVKGIEGYEAFF.

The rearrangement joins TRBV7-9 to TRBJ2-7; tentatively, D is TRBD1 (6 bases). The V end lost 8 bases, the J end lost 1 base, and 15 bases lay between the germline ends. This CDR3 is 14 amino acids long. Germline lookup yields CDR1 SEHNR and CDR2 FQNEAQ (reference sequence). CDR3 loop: CASSQSDRSYEQYF. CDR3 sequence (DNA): TGTGCCAGCTCACAATCAGACAGGTCCTACGAGCAGTACTTC.

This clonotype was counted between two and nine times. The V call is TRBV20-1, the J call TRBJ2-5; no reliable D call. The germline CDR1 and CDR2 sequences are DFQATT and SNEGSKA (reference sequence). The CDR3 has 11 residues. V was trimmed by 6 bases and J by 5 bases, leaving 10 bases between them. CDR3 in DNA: TGCAGTGCCGTCCTTCGCGAGACCCAGTACTTC. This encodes CSAVLRETQYF.

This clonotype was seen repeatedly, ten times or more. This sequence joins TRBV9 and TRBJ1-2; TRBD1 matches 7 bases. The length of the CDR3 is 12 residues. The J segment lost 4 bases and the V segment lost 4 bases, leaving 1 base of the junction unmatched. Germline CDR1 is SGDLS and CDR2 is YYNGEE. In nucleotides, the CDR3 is TGTGCCAGCAGCACAGGGGCCTATGGCTACACCTTC. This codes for CASSTGAYGYTF.

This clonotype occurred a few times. DNA of the CDR3: TGTGCCAGCAGCTTAGTAGCGGGAGGGCCGAATGAGCAGTTCTTC. Its translation: CASSLVAGGPNEQFF. The chain uses TRBV7-8 and TRBJ2-1; TRBD2 aligns across 11 bases. CDR1 SGHVS and CDR2 FQNEAQ come from the germline V gene. This CDR3 has 15 residues. With V trimmed by 1 base and J by 7 bases, 3 bases remained unmatched.

This CDR3 is CASSVGQGGYNEQFF. Written as DNA, the CDR3 is TGTGCCAGCAGCGTAGGGCAGGGGGGTTACAATGAGCAGTTCTTC. The rearrangement uses TRBV9 and TRBJ2-1; perhaps TRBD1 as D (7 bases). CDR3 length: 15 amino acids. Trimming removed 0 bases from V and 4 bases from J, with 11 bases in between. CDR1 and CDR2 from the germline V gene are SGDLS and YYNGEE.

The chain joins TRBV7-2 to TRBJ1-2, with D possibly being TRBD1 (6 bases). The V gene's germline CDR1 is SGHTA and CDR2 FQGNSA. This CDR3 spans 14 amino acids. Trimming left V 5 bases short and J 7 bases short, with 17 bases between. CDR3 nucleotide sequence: TGTGCCAGCAGCCCGGCGGAGGAGGGGGGTGGCTACACCTTC. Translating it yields CASSPAEEGGGYTF.

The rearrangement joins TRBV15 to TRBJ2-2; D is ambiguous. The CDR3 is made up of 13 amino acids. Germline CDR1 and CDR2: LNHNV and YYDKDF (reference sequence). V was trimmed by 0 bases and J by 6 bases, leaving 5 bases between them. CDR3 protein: CATSRDAAGELFF. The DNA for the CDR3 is TGTGCCACCAGCAGAGATGCGGCCGGGGAGCTGTTTTTT.

The CDR3 loop is CASRLGGTGLTYEQYF. DNA for the CDR3: TGTGCCAGCAGGCTAGGCGGGACAGGCCTCACCTACGAGCAGTACTTC. This chain uses TRBV25-1 with TRBJ2-7, with 8 nucleotides matching TRBD1. Per germline, CDR1 MGHDK and CDR2 SYGVNS. The CDR3 has 16 amino acids. V was clipped by 6 bases and J by 2 bases; unmatched bases: 12.

The CDR3 DNA follows: TGTGCCAGCAGCTCTCAATCCGGGACAGGGGACTATGGCTACACCTTC. Its protein is CASSSQSGTGDYGYTF. The chain carries TRBV7-2 and TRBJ1-2; 10 nucleotides agree with TRBD1. CDR3 length: 16 amino acids. The germline CDR1 and CDR2 sequences are SGHTA and FQGNSA. With 4 bases clipped from V and 3 bases from J, the junction kept 8 bases outside the gene matches.

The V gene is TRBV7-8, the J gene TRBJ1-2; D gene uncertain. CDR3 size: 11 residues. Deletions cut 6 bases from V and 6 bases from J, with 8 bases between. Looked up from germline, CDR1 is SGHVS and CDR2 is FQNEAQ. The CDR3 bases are TGTGCCAGCAGTTTATTCAATGGCTACACCTTC. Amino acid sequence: CASSLFNGYTF.

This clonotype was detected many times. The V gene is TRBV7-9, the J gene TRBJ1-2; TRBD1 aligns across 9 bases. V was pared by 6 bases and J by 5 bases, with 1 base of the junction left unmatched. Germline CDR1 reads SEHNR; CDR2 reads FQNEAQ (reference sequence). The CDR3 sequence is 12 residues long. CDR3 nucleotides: TGTGCCAGCAGAGGGACAGGGTATGGCTACACCTTC. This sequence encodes CASRGTGYGYTF.

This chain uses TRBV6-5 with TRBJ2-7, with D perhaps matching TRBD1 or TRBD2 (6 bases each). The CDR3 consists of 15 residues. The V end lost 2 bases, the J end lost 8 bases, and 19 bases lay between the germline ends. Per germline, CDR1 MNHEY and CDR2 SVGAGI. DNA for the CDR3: TGTGCCAGCAGTTACGAGTGGCCGGACAGCGGGCAGCAGTACTTC. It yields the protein CASSYEWPDSGQQYF.

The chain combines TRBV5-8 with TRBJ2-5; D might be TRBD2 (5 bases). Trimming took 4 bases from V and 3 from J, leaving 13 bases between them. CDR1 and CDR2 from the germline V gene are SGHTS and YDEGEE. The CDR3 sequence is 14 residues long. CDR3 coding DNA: TGTGCCAGCAGCCGGGGTCGTCCAGAAGAGACCCAGTACTTC. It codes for CASSRGRPEETQYF. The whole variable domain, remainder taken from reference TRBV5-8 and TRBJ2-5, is EAGVTQSPTHLIKTRGQQATLRCSPISGHTSVYWYQQALGLGLQFLLWYDEGEERNRGNFPPRFSGRQFPNYSSELNVNALELEDSALYLCASSRGRPEETQYFGPGTRLLVL.

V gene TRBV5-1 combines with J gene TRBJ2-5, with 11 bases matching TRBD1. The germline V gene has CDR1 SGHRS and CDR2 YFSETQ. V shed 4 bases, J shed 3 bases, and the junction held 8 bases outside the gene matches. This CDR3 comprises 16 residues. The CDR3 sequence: CASSSGQGAGEETQYF. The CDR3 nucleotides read TGCGCCAGCAGCAGCGGACAGGGGGCAGGTGAAGAGACCCAGTACTTC.

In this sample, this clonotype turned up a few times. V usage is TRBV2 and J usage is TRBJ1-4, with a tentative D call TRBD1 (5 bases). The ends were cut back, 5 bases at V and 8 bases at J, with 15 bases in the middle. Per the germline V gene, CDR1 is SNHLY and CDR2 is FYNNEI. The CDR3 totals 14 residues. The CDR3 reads CASSPGTRGEKLFF. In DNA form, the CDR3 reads TGTGCCAGCAGTCCCGGGACTCGGGGCGAAAAACTGTTTTTT.

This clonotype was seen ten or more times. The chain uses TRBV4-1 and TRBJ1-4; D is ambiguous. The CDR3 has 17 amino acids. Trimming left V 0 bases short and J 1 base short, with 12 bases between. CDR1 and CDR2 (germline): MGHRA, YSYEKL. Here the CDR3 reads CASSQDPPGGTNEKLFF. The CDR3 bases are TGCGCCAGCAGCCAAGACCCACCCGGAGGAACTAATGAAAAACTGTTTTTT.

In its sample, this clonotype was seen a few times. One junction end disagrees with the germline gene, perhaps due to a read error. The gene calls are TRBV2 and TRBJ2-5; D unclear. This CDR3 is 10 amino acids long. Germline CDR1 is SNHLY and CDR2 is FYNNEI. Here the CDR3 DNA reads TGTGCCAGCAGAGAAGAGACCCAGTACTTC. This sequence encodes CASREETQYF.